This is a list of T cell receptor beta chains from one sample in a study of response to subunit inactivated influenza vaccine. MiXCR was run by TCRdb on the RT-PCR reads, yielding one entry per CDR3 protein. The repertoire holds about 650,000 distinct CDR3 sequences, 14% seen once, with less than 8.5% in the top ten. This sample comprised PBMCs from blood, obtained 14 to 15 days before vaccination. The origin of the receptors is a man in his forties or fifties who received an inactivated influenza vaccine. Each CDR3 is given with its conserved first and last residue. D genes are given only for firm matches.

TRBV18	TRBJ2-7	TRBD1	CASSGQGAAEQYF
TRBV28	TRBJ2-7	TRBD2	CASSFDSTSVLRYEQYF
TRBV20-1	TRBJ2-1	.	CSASRGLYNEQFF
TRBV28	TRBJ2-7	TRBD1	CASSLTRDRNYEQYF
TRBV3-1	TRBJ2-7	TRBD2	CASASGGPYEQYF
TRBV20-1	TRBJ2-2	.	CSASVGGPGTGELFF
TRBV28	TRBJ2-3	TRBD2	CASSFPLTSDRTDTQYF
TRBV5-1	TRBJ2-7	.	CASSLEAEQYF
TRBV7-9	TRBJ1-2	.	CASSFASSWSKRDYGYTF
TRBV11-2	TRBJ2-7	.	CASRKAGQSSYEQYF
TRBV6-2/TRBV6-3	TRBJ2-1	.	CASSRPDKYNEQFF
TRBV10-3	TRBJ2-3	.	CAIMAPSTDTQYF
TRBV12-3/TRBV12-4	TRBJ2-3	.	CASSFGDSTDTQYF
TRBV10-3	TRBJ2-1	TRBD2	CAISESSGLAYNEQFF
TRBV6-1	TRBJ1-1	.	CASRQPAVRGNTEAFF
TRBV7-3	TRBJ2-3	.	CASSLGQDRGPDTQYF
TRBV24-1	TRBJ2-1	.	CATSDPGRSYNEQFF
TRBV7-9	TRBJ2-7	TRBD2	CASSFSSGGAEQYF
TRBV6-5	TRBJ2-1	.	CASSYRAGPRGEQFF
TRBV4-1	TRBJ2-5	TRBD1	CASSQKQGVGQETQYF
TRBV6-2/TRBV6-3	TRBJ2-2	.	CASSAPRGGVTGELFF
TRBV6-2/TRBV6-3	TRBJ2-5	TRBD2	CASSTTLAGGAVMRETQYF
TRBV27	TRBJ2-7	.	CASSLGPDYYEQYF
TRBV9	TRBJ2-3	TRBD1	CASSERTGANTDTQYF
TRBV20-1	TRBJ2-7	TRBD2	CSARDRRGILYEQYF
TRBV29-1	TRBJ2-7	TRBD2	CSVGVSGRSAGYEQYF
TRBV3-1	TRBJ2-7	.	CASSQDSGSYEQYF
TRBV5-1	TRBJ2-5	TRBD2	CASSAGLAEEETQYF
TRBV18	TRBJ2-5	.	CASSPQGYQETQYF
TRBV7-9	TRBJ1-2	.	CASSENKFYGYTF
TRBV29-1	TRBJ2-3	TRBD1	CSVPGQGFGIDTQYF
TRBV2	TRBJ2-1	.	CASRQGHPNEQFF
TRBV18	TRBJ2-7	.	CASSSGTRSYGEQYF
TRBV3-1	TRBJ2-5	.	CASSHRALQETQYF
TRBV12-3/TRBV12-4	TRBJ2-5	.	CASSPTRRNQETQYF
TRBV18	TRBJ2-1	.	CASSPDMFGYNEQFF
TRBV12-3/TRBV12-4	TRBJ2-1	TRBD2	CASSLGRGDNEQFF
TRBV5-4	TRBJ2-1	.	CASSPSGQGLGEQFF
TRBV10-3	TRBJ2-1	.	CAISTRGEQFF
TRBV28	TRBJ2-5	TRBD2	CASSSGMLRGDPETQYF
TRBV29-1	TRBJ2-5	.	CSVERGRGETQYF
TRBV7-9	TRBJ2-5	TRBD1	CASSADRARETQYF
TRBV20-1	TRBJ1-1	.	CSAAEHLNTEAFF
TRBV20-1	TRBJ1-5	TRBD1	CSAKKGQGSGPQHF
TRBV9	TRBJ2-7	.	CASSVGDSYEQYF
TRBV7-2	TRBJ1-2	.	CASSLADLGFSGYTF
TRBV30	TRBJ2-2	.	CASLPPGGGFGELFF
TRBV15	TRBJ2-1	.	CATSRVALAYNEQFF
TRBV4-3	TRBJ2-7	.	CASSQDRGSEQYF
TRBV2	TRBJ2-1	.	CASNPGRVNNEQFF
TRBV5-1	TRBJ2-7	TRBD1	CASSIQGGSSYEQYF
TRBV5-1	TRBJ1-3	.	CASSPDSGNTIYF
TRBV13	TRBJ2-1	.	CASSLGPGMGNEQFF
TRBV6-2/TRBV6-3	TRBJ2-7	.	CASRSILGYNYEQYF
TRBV6-2/TRBV6-3	TRBJ2-7	.	CASIGRDALSVQYF
TRBV4-2	TRBJ1-2	.	CASSQGFYGYTF
TRBV6-1	TRBJ2-7	TRBD1	CASSAPRDRGAEQYF
TRBV20-1	TRBJ1-6	.	CSASDLGGSYNSPLHF
TRBV20-1	TRBJ1-2	.	CSAGADNGYTF
TRBV12-3/TRBV12-4	TRBJ2-2	.	CASSFQRLHTGELFF